A single sample gave rise to the 14 T cell receptor beta chains below, sequenced in a study of cytomegalovirus exposure and HLA in healthy donors. PCR used 60 Vbeta primers and 13 Jbeta primers. Sequencing used immunoSEQ multiplex PCR; TCRdb keeps in-frame clones, though not all of them. The top ten hold around 4.8% of the sample, which has 150,000 to 200,000 clones, under 90% seen once. Sequencing was carried out using PBMCs. Receptors were obtained from a man younger than 30 in good health and CMV-seronegative.

The J gene is TRBJ2-3, the V gene TRBV15, with a possible D match to TRBD1 (6 bases). The germline CDR1 and CDR2 sequences are LNHNV and YYDKDF (reference sequence). The CDR3 length is 15 residues. V was pared by 7 bases and J by 0 bases, with 14 bases between. CDR3 nucleotides: TGTGCCACCACGACAGGAGTCACTAGCACAGATACGCAGTATTTT. Translation: CATTTGVTSTDTQYF.

This chain links TRBV19 with TRBJ2-7, with 8 bases lining up with TRBD2. Germline-derived CDR1 and CDR2 are LNHDA and SQIVND (reference sequence). The trim removed 8 bases at V and 2 bases at J, leaving 8 bases unmatched. This CDR3 is 14 amino acids long. CDR3 sequence (DNA): TGTGCCAGTCGACCAGCGGGGGACACCTACGAGCAGTACTTC. This codes for CASRPAGDTYEQYF.

This clone was seen only a few times. The chain combines TRBV13 with TRBJ2-7, with 8 bases fitting TRBD1. Germline V gene lookup returns CDR1 PRHDT and CDR2 FYEKMQ (reference sequence). V shed 4 bases and J 3 bases; nucleotides not matched to a gene: 5. This CDR3 region has 14 residues. The CDR3, as DNA: TGTGCCAGCAGCTCCCGGACAGGGTACTACGAGCAGTACTTC. Translating gives CASSSRTGYYEQYF.

In its sample, this clone was seen once. The chain employs TRBV7-9 and TRBJ1-1; 9 bases match TRBD1. The germline V gene has CDR1 SEHNR and CDR2 FQNEAQ (reference sequence). This CDR3 is built from 17 residues. Trimming removed 5 bases from V and 11 bases from J; junction bases left unmatched: 21. DNA for the CDR3: TGTGCCAGCAGCCCCCGATCCTCACCAACAGGGGGCGGAGATGCTTTCTTT. Translated: CASSPRSSPTGGGDAFF.

As concerns this clone: The junction departs from germline at one end; a sequencing error may be responsible. V is TRBV6-1 and J is TRBJ2-1, with D tentatively TRBD2 (7 bases). The CDR3 is 16 residues long. Germline assignment: CDR1 MNHNS and CDR2 SASEGT. In DNA, the CDR3 is TGTGCCAGCAGTCAAGCCATAGGGGGGGGGAACAATGAGCAGTTCTTC. Its translation is CASSQAIGGGNNEQFF.

This clone was picked up one time. The J gene is TRBJ2-1, the V gene TRBV7-9, with D hard to call. Between the trimmed V and J ends, which lost 4 bases and 7 bases, there was a span of 17 bases. The V gene's germline CDR1 is SEHNR and CDR2 FQNEAQ (reference sequence). This CDR3 comprises 15 residues. The CDR3 DNA follows: TGTGCCAGCAGCTCCTACGATTCCTTTTTTAATGAGCAGTTCTTC. It specifies CASSSYDSFFNEQFF.

The chain carries TRBV18 and TRBJ2-7; D may be TRBD2 (5 bases). The V gene lost 2 bases and the J gene lost 2 bases, with 7 bases spanning the gap. Germline V gives CDR1 KGHSH, CDR2 LQKENI. CDR3 length: 13 amino acids. CDR3 DNA sequence: TGTGCCAGCTCACCAAGCGGAACCTACGAGCAGTACTTC. Residues: CASSPSGTYEQYF.

The chain joins TRBV6-5 to TRBJ2-5; D may be TRBD1 (6 bases). This CDR3 has 14 residues. Trimming removed 2 bases at V and 6 bases at J, with 13 bases between. Germline loops: CDR1 MNHEY, CDR2 SVGAGI. Here the CDR3 reads CASSYIEGVKTQYF. The CDR3 region has the DNA TGTGCCAGCAGTTACATCGAGGGGGTGAAGACCCAGTACTTC.

The chain uses TRBV5-6 and TRBJ2-1; 7 positions agree with TRBD1. Losses at the gene ends were 1 base for V and 1 base for J; bases not matched to a gene: 5. CDR3 size: 16 residues. CDR1 is SGHDT and CDR2 is YYEEEE in the germline V gene. CDR3 amino acids: CASSLNPRGSYNEQFF. The CDR3 nucleotides read TGTGCCAGCAGCTTGAATCCCAGGGGGTCCTACAATGAGCAGTTCTTC.

This clone was seen more than once but under ten times. V and J are TRBV6-5 and TRBJ2-1; 8 positions agree with TRBD1. The CDR3 contains 11 residues. V was pared by 6 bases and J by 15 bases, with 7 bases of the junction left unmatched. CDR1 is MNHEY and CDR2 is SVGAGI in the germline V gene. CDR3 nucleotide sequence: TGTGCCAGCAGCAATGGACAGGGTGCGTTCTTC. It yields the protein CASSNGQGAFF.

This chain links TRBV28 with TRBJ1-5, with D tentatively TRBD1 (6 bases). The CDR3 runs 16 residues. Germline V gives CDR1 MDHEN, CDR2 SYDVKM. V lost 6 bases and J lost 2, with 17 bases in between. This chain's CDR3 is CASSPQQGAGNQPQHF. For the CDR3, the DNA is TGTGCCAGCAGCCCACAACAGGGCGCGGGCAATCAGCCCCAGCATTTT.

The chain is built from TRBV5-1 and TRBJ2-5; tentatively, D is TRBD1 (6 bases). The CDR3 runs to 13 residues. V was trimmed by 0 bases and J by 5 bases, leaving 8 bases between them. In germline, CDR1 is SGHRS, CDR2 YFSETQ. CDR3 bases: TGCGCCAGCAGCTTGGTCAGGGGTGAGACCCAGTACTTC. Residues: CASSLVRGETQYF.

The chain recombines TRBV27 with TRBJ2-7, with no clear D. CDR3 length: 13 residues. V shed 3 bases and J shed 2 bases, with 8 bases lying between them. Germline CDR1 and CDR2: MNHEY and SMNVEV (reference sequence). CDR3 DNA: TGTGCCAGCAGTTTTAGAACAGCCTACGAGCAGTACTTC. Amino acid sequence: CASSFRTAYEQYF.

This clone was observed once. The CDR3 bases are TGTGCCAGCAGCTTTGGACAGGCTTATTATGATACGCAGTATTTT. Translated, it gives CASSFGQAYYDTQYF. V usage is TRBV7-9 and J usage is TRBJ2-3; the match to TRBD1 covers 7 bases. V lost 3 bases to trimming and J lost 6 bases; unmatched junction nucleotides: 9. CDR3 length: 15 residues. Germline V gives CDR1 SEHNR, CDR2 FQNEAQ (reference sequence).